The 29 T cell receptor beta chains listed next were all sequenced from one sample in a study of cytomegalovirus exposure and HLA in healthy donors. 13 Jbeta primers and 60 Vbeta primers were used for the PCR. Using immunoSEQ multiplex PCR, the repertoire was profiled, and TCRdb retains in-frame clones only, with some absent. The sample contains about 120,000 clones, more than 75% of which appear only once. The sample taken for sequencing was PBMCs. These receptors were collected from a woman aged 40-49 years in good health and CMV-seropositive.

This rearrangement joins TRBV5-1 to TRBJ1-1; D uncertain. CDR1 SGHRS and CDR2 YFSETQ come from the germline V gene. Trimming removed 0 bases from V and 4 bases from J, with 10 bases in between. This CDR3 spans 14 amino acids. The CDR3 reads CASSLEQPLTEAFF. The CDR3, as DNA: TGCGCCAGCAGCTTGGAACAGCCCCTCACTGAAGCTTTCTTT.

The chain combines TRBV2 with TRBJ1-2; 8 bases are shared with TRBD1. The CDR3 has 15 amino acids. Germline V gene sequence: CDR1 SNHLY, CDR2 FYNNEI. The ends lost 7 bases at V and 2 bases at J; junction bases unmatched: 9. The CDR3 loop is CASKPGTGPNYGYTF. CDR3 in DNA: TGTGCCAGCAAACCAGGGACAGGCCCAAACTATGGCTACACCTTC.

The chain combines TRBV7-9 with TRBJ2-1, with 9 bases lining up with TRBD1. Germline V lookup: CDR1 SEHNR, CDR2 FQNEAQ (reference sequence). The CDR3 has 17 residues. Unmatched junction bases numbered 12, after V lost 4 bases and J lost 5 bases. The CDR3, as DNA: TGTGCCAGCAGCTCCTTAAGACAGGGGGACAATGACAATGAGCAGTTCTTC. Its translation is CASSSLRQGDNDNEQFF.

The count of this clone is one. For the CDR3, the DNA is TGTGCCAGCAGCATTAACAGGGTCTATGGCTACACCTTC. It is translated as CASSINRVYGYTF. The V gene is TRBV5-6, the J gene TRBJ1-2; D is possibly TRBD1 (6 bases). Germline V CDR1 and CDR2: SGHDT, YYEEEE. This CDR3 is 13 amino acids long. Trimming removed 4 bases at V and 4 bases at J, with 11 bases between.

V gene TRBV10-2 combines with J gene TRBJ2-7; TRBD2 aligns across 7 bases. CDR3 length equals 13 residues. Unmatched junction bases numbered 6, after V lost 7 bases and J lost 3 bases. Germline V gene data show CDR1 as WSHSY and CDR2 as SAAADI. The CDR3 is CASTRDYLYEQYF. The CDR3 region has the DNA TGCGCCAGCACCCGGGACTACCTCTACGAGCAGTACTTC.

The CDR3 protein is CASSLEGGQPQHF. The CDR3 bases are TGTGCCAGCAGCTTAGAAGGAGGACAGCCCCAGCATTTT. The chain employs TRBV7-2 and TRBJ1-5; D gene uncertain. Germline lookup yields CDR1 SGHTA and CDR2 FQGNSA. Trimming took off 1 base at V and 7 bases at J, with 8 bases between the two ends. The CDR3 extends over 13 amino acids.

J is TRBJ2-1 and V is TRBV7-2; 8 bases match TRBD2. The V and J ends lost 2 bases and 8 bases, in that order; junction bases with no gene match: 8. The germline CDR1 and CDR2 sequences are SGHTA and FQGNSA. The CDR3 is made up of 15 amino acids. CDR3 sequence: CASSLLTGGPYEQFF. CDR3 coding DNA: TGTGCCAGCAGCTTATTGACGGGGGGGCCCTATGAGCAGTTCTTC.

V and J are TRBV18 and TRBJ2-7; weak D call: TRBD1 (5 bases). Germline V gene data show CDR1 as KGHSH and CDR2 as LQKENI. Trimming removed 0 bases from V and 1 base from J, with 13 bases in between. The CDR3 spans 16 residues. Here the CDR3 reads CASSPPSRQQSYEQYF. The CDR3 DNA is TGTGCCAGCTCACCACCTTCGAGACAGCAATCCTACGAGCAGTACTTC.

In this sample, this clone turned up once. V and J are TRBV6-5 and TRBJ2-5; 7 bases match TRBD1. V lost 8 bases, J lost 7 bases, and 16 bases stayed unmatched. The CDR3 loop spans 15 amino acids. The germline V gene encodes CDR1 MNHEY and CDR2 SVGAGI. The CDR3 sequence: CASRWPGTAAGTQYF. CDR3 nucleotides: TGTGCCAGCCGTTGGCCCGGGACAGCGGCAGGGACCCAGTACTTC.

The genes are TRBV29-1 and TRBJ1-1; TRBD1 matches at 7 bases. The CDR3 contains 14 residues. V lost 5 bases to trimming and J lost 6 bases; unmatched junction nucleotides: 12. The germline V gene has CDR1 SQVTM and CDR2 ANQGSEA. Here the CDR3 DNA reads TGCAGCGTTAAAACAGGGGCAAATACCCCTGAAGCTTTCTTT. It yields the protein CSVKTGANTPEAFF.

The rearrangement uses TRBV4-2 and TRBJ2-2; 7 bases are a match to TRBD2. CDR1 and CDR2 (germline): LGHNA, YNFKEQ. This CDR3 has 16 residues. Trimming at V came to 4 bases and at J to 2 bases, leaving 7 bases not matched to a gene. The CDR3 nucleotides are TGTGCCAGCAGCCGTGGGGGGGTAAGAAACACCGGGGAGCTGTTTTTT. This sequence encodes CASSRGGVRNTGELFF.

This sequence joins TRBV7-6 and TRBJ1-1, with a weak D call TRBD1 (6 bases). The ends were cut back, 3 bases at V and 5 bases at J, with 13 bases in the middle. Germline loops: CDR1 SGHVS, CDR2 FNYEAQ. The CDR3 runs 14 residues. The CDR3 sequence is CASSLTGTLTEAFF. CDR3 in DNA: TGTGCCAGCAGCTTGACAGGTACCTTGACTGAAGCTTTCTTT.

CDR3 DNA: TGTGCCAGCAGCACCCGTTTTTTGGCGGGGTGGGAGACTGAGCAGTTCTTC. Translation gives CASSTRFLAGWETEQFF. The V and J genes are TRBV21-1 and TRBJ2-1; TRBD2, the D gene given by the table, was not confirmed from the DNA. TRBV21-1 corresponds to a pseudogene. This CDR3 is built from 17 residues.

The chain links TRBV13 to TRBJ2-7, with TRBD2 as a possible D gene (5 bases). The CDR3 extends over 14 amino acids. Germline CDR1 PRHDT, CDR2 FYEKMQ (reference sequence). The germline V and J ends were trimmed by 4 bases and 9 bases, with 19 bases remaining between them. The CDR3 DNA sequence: TGTGCCAGCAGCTCGCGGACGGGAACGATGGGGCAGTACTTC. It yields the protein CASSSRTGTMGQYF.

Written as DNA, the CDR3 is TGTGCCAGCAGTTCCTTAGCGGGTACGTCCTACGAGCAGTACTTC. This codes for CASSSLAGTSYEQYF. V is TRBV27 and J is TRBJ2-7; 7 bases line up with TRBD2. Germline V gene data show CDR1 as MNHEY and CDR2 as SMNVEV (reference sequence). This CDR3 contains 15 residues. V gave up 4 bases and J gave up 1 base; unmatched junction bases: 7.

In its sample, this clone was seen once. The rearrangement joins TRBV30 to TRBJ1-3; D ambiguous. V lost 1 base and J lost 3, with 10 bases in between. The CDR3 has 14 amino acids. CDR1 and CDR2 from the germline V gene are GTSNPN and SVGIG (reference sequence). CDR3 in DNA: TGTGCCTGGAGTGGCAGGATAGGTGGAAACACCATATATTTT. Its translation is CAWSGRIGGNTIYF.

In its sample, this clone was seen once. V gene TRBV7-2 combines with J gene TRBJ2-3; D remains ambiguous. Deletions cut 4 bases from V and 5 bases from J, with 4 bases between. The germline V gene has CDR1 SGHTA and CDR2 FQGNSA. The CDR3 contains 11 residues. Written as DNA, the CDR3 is TGTGCCAGCAGCTCGAGAGATACGCAGTATTTT. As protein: CASSSRDTQYF. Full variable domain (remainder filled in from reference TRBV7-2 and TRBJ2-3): GAGVSQSPSNKVTEKGKDVELRCDPISGHTALYWYRQSLGQGLEFLIYFQGNSAPDKSGLPSDRFSAERTGGSVSTLTIQRTQQEDSAVYLCASSSRDTQYFGPGTRLTVL.

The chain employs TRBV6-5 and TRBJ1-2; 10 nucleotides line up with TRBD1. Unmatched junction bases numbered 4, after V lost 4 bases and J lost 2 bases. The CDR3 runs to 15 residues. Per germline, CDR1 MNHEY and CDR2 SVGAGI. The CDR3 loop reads CASSLTDRGNYGYTF. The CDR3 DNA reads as TGTGCCAGCAGTTTGACGGACAGGGGGAACTATGGCTACACCTTC.

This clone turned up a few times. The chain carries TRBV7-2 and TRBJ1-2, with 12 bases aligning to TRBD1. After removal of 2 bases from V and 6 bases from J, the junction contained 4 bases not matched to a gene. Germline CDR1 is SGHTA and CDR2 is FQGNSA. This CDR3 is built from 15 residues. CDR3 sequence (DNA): TGTGCCAGCAGCTTATACGGGACAGGGGGCAATGGCTACACCTTC. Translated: CASSLYGTGGNGYTF.

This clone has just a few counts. The CDR3 region has the DNA TGTGCCAGCGAAGCAGCCGGGACACTCGCAGCGGCTTTCTTT. As protein: CASEAAGTLAAAFF. This sequence joins TRBV19 and TRBJ1-1, with a tentative D call TRBD1 (6 bases). Germline V gives CDR1 LNHDA, CDR2 SQIVND (reference sequence). Between the trimmed V and J ends, which lost 9 bases and 11 bases, there was a span of 25 bases. There are 14 residues in the CDR3.

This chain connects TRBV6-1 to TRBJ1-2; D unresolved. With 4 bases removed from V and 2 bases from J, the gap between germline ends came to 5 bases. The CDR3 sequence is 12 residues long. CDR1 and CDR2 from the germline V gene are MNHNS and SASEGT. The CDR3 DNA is TGTGCCAGCAGTGCCTCCAACTATGGCTACACCTTC. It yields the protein CASSASNYGYTF.

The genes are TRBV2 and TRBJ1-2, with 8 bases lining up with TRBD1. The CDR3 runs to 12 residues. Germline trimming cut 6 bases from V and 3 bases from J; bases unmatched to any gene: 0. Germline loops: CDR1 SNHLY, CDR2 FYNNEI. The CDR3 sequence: CASRGQDYGYTF. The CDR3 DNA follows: TGTGCCAGCAGGGGACAGGACTATGGCTACACCTTC.

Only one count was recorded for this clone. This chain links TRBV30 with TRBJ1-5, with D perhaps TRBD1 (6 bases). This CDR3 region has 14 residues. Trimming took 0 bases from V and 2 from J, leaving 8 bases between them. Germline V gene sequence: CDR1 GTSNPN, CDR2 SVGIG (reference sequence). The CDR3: CAWSVGAGNQPQHF. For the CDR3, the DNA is TGTGCCTGGAGTGTGGGGGCCGGCAATCAGCCCCAGCATTTT.

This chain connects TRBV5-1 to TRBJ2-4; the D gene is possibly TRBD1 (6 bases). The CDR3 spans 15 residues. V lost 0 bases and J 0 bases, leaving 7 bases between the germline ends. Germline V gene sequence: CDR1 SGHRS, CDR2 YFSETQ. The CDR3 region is CASSLGTAAKNIQYF. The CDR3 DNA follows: TGCGCCAGCAGCTTGGGGACAGCAGCCAAAAACATTCAGTACTTC. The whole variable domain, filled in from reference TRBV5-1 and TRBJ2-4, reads KAGVTQTPRYLIKTRGQQVTLSCSPISGHRSVSWYQQTPGQGLQFLFEYFSETQRNKGNFPGRFSGRQFSNSRSEMNVSTLELGDSALYLCASSLGTAAKNIQYFGAGTRLSVL.

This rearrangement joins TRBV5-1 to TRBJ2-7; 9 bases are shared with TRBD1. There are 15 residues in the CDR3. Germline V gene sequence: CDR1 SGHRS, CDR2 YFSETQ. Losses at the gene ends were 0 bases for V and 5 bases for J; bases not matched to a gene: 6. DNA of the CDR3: TGCGCCAGCAGCTTGGCGGGACAGGGTAGTAACGAGCAGTACTTC. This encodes CASSLAGQGSNEQYF.

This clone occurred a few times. Here the CDR3 DNA reads TGTGCCAGCAATACGGACAGCATCGGGGGCTACACCTTC. Residues: CASNTDSIGGYTF. This chain uses TRBV9 with TRBJ1-2; D may be TRBD1 (6 bases). CDR1 is SGDLS and CDR2 is YYNGEE in the germline V gene. V was trimmed by 6 bases and J by 8 bases, leaving 17 bases between them. The length of the CDR3 is 13 residues.

The CDR3 DNA reads TGCGCCAGCTGCGGCGGGTTCGAATTTGGGACTAGCGGGGGGCGGACCTATAACACCGGGGAGCTGTTTTTT. It is translated as CASCGGFEFGTSGGRTYNTGELFF. The chain is built from TRBV10-2 and TRBJ2-2, with 15 bases matching TRBD2. CDR1 and CDR2 from the germline V gene are WSHSY and SAAADI. Germline trimming cut 8 bases from V and 2 bases from J; bases unmatched to any gene: 27. The CDR3 consists of 24 residues.

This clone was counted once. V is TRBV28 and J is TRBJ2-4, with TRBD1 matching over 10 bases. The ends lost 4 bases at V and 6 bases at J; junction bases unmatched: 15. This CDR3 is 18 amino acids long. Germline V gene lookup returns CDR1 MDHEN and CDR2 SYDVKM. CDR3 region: CASSSDRQGAYRGNIQYF. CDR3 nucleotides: TGTGCCAGCAGTTCTGACAGACAGGGGGCATACCGCGGAAACATTCAGTACTTC.

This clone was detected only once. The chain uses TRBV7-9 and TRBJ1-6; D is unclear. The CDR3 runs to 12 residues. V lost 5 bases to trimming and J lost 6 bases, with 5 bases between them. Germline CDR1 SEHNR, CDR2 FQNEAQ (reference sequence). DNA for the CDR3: TGTGCCAGCAGCCCCATTAATTCACCCCTCCACTTT. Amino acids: CASSPINSPLHF.